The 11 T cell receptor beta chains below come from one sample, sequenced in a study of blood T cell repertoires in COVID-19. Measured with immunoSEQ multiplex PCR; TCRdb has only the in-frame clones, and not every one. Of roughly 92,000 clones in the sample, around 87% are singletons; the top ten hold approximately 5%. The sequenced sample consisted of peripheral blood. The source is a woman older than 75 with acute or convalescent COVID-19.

Written as DNA, the CDR3 is TGCGCCAGCAATGGTGGCGACACGAACACCGGGGAGCTGTTTTTT. Translating it yields CASNGGDTNTGELFF. The chain joins TRBV5-1 to TRBJ2-2; D is ambiguous. Per the germline V gene, CDR1 is SGHRS and CDR2 is YFSETQ. This CDR3 is built from 15 residues. Trimming took off 6 bases at V and 0 bases at J, with 12 bases between the two ends.

The CDR3 DNA reads TGTGCCAGCAGCGTTCGGAGATTTGATACGCAGTATTTT. Its protein product is CASSVRRFDTQYF. The chain carries TRBV7-2 and TRBJ2-3; D gene unclear. Germline V gives CDR1 SGHTA, CDR2 FQGNSA. V lost 5 bases to trimming and J lost 6 bases, with 12 bases between them. The CDR3 runs to 13 residues.

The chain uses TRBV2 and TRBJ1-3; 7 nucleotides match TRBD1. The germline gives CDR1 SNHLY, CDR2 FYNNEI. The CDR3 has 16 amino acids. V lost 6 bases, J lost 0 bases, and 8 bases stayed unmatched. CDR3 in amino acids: CASSTTDRASGNTIYF. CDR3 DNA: TGTGCCAGCAGCACCACCGACAGGGCCTCTGGAAACACCATATATTTT.

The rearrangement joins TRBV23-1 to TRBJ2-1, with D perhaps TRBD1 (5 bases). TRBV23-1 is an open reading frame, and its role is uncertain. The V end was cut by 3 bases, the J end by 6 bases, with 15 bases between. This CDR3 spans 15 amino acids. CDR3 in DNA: TGCGCCAGCAGTCATAGGGCAGGGTCGAGCAATGAGCAGTTCTTC. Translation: CASSHRAGSSNEQFF.

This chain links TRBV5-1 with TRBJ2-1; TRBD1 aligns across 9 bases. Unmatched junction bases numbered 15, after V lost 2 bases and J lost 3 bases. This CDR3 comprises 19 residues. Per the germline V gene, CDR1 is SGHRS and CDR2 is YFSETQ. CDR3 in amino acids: CASSLAAGTGPNYYNEQFF. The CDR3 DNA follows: TGCGCCAGCAGCTTAGCGGCCGGGACAGGGCCCAATTACTACAATGAGCAGTTCTTC.

In nucleotides, the CDR3 is TGTGCCAGCAGCTTCTTACTAGCGGGAGTTCCAGATACGCAGTATTTT. Translated: CASSFLLAGVPDTQYF. The chain is built from TRBV11-2 and TRBJ2-3; the match to TRBD2 covers 11 bases. CDR3 length equals 16 residues. V trimming: 3 bases; J trimming: 4 bases; junction bases outside the gene matches: 6. Germline V gene sequence: CDR1 SGHAT, CDR2 FQNNGV.

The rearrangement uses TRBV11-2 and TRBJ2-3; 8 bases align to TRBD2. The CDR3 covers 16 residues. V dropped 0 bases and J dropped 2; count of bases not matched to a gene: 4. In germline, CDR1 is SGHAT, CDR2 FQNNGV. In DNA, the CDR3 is TGTGCCAGCAGCTTAGACGGGGGGGGAATCACAGATACGCAGTATTTT. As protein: CASSLDGGGITDTQYF.

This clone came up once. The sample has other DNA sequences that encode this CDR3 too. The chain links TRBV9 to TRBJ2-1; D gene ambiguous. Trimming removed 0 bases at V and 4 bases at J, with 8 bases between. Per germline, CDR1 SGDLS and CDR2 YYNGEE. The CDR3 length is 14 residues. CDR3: CASSVGGTYNEQFF. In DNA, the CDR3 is TGTGCCAGCAGCGTAGGCGGAACTTACAATGAGCAGTTCTTC.

The DNA for the CDR3 is TGTGCCAGCAGCTTCGGAGTTTCTAGCAATGAGCAGTTCTTC. It yields the protein CASSFGVSSNEQFF. The chain recombines TRBV7-9 with TRBJ2-1; no clear D. V lost 3 bases and J lost 6, with 12 bases in between. Germline V lookup: CDR1 SEHNR, CDR2 FQNEAQ (reference sequence). The length of the CDR3 is 14 residues.

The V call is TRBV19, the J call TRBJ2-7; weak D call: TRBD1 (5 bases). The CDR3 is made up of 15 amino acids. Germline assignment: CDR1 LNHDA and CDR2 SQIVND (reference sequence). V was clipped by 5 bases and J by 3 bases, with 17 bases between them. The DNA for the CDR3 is TGTGCCAGTAGTCCGCGACAGCACGGGTTCTACGAGCAGTACTTC. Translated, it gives CASSPRQHGFYEQYF. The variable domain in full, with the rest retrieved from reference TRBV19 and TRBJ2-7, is DGGITQSPKYLFRKEGQNVTLSCEQNLNHDAMYWYRQDPGQGLRLIYYSQIVNDFQKGDIAEGYSVSREKKESFPLTVTSAQKNPTAFYLCASSPRQHGFYEQYFGPGTRLTVT.

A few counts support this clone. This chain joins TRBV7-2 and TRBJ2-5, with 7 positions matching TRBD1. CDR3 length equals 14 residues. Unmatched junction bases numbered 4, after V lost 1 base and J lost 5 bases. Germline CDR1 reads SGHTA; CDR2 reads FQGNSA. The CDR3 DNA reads TGTGCCAGCAGCTTAGGAGGGGGCCGGGAGACCCAGTACTTC. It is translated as CASSLGGGRETQYF.